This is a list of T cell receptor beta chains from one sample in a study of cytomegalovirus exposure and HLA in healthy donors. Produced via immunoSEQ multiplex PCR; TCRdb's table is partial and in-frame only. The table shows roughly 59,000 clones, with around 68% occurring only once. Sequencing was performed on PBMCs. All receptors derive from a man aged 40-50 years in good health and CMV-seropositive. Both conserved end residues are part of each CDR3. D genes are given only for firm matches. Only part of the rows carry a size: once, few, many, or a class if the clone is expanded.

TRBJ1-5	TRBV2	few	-	CAGGVLSNQPQHF	TGTGCCGGAGGGGTCCTTAGCAATCAGCCCCAGCATTTT
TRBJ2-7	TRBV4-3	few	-	CASSQEGLPYEQYF	TGCGCCAGCAGCCAAGAAGGACTCCCCTACGAGCAGTACTTC
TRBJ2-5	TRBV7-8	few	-	CASSLALWAGPKETQYF	TGTGCCAGCAGCTTAGCGCTATGGGCAGGGCCCAAGGAGACCCAGTACTTC
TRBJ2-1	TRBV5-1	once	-	CASSLAEGAYNEQFF	TGCGCCAGCAGCTTGGCCGAGGGGGCCTACAATGAGCAGTTCTTC
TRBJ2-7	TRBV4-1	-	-	CASSQGGLATYEQYF	TGCGCCAGCAGCCAAGGAGGGCTAGCCACCTACGAGCAGTACTTC
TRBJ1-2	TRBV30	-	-	CAWSVLGQGSNYGYTF	TGTGCCTGGAGTGTACTCGGGCAGGGATCTAACTATGGCTACACCTTC
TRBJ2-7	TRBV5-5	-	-	CASSSHSGSYEQYF	TGTGCCAGCAGTTCCCATAGCGGATCCTACGAGCAGTACTTC
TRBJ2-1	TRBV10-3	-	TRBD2	CAISQGLAADKNNEQFF	TGTGCCATCAGCCAGGGACTAGCGGCCGACAAGAACAATGAGCAGTTCTTC
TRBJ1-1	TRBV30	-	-	CAWSVGQRTEAFF	TGTGCCTGGAGTGTAGGACAGCGGACTGAAGCTTTCTTT
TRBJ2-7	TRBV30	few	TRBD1	CAWSVGQGMYEQYF	TGTGCCTGGAGTGTCGGACAGGGGATGTACGAGCAGTACTTC
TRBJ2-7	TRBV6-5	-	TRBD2	CASATTGGGVYEQYF	TGTGCCAGCGCCACCACCGGGGGGGGCGTCTACGAGCAGTACTTC
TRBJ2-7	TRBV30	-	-	CAWSFGQGAYEQYF	TGTGCCTGGAGTTTCGGACAAGGGGCCTACGAGCAGTACTTC
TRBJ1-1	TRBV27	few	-	CASSLAGNTEAFF	TGTGCCAGCAGTTTAGCGGGGAACACTGAAGCTTTCTTT
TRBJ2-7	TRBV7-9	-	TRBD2	CSSSAGLGEQYF	TGTTCCAGCAGCGCTGGACTAGGCGAGCAGTACTTC
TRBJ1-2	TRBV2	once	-	CASLQVEINYGYTF	TGTGCCAGCTTACAGGTGGAGATAAACTATGGCTACACCTTC
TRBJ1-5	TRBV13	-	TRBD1	CASSLGGTGGPQPQHF	TGTGCCAGCAGCTTAGGGGGGACAGGGGGGCCCCAGCCCCAGCATTTT
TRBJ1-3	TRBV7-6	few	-	CASSARQGNSGNTIYF	TGTGCCAGCAGCGCGAGGCAGGGAAACTCTGGAAACACCATATATTTT
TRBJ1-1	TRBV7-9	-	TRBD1	CSSSFTGAEAFF	TGTTCCAGCAGCTTTACAGGGGCCGAAGCTTTCTTT
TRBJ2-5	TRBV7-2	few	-	CASSSGQRKRETQYF	TGTGCCAGCAGCTCCGGACAGAGGAAAAGGGAGACCCAGTACTTC
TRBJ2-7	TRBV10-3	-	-	CAISETGHGQYF	TGTGCCATCAGTGAGACTGGACACGGGCAGTACTTC
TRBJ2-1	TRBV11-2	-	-	CASSLDEGGGFLEQFF	TGTGCCAGCAGCTTAGACGAAGGGGGGGGCTTTCTGGAGCAGTTCTTC
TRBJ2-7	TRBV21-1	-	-	CASSKGQGKYEQYF	TGTGCCAGCAGCAAAGGACAGGGTAAATACGAGCAGTACTTC
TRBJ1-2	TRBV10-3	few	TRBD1	CAIRMTGVYGYTF	TGTGCCATCCGGATGACAGGGGTCTATGGCTACACCTTC
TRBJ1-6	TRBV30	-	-	CAWSPRTENSPLHF	TGTGCCTGGAGCCCTAGGACAGAGAATTCACCCCTCCACTTT
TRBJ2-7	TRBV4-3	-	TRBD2	CASSQDASGGYEQYF	TGCGCCAGCAGCCAAGATGCTAGCGGGGGCTACGAGCAGTACTTC